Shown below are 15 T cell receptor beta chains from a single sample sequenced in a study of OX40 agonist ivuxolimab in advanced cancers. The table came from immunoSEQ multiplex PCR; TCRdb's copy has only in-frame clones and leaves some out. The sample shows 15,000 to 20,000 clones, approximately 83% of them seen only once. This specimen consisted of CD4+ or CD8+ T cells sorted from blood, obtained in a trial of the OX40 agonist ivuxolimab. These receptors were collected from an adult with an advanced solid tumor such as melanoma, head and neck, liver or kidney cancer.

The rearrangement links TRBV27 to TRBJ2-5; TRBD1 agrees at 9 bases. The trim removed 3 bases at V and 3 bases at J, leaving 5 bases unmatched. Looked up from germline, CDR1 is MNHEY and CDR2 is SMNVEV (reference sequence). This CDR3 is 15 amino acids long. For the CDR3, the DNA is TGTGCCAGCAGTTTTTTTAGGGACAGGGAAGAGACCCAGTACTTC. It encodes CASSFFRDREETQYF.

Here the CDR3 reads CASSERGSHTEAFF. The CDR3 coding sequence is TGTGCCAGCAGTGAGAGGGGCAGCCACACTGAAGCTTTCTTT. The chain links TRBV9 to TRBJ1-1; maybe TRBD1 (5 bases). CDR3 length: 14 residues. From germline, CDR1 is SGDLS and CDR2 YYNGEE. Trimming left V 5 bases short and J 3 bases short, with 14 bases between.

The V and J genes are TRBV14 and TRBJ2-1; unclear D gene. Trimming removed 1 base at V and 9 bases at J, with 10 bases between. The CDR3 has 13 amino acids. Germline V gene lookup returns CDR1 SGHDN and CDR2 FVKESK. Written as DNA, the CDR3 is TGTGCCAGCAGCCAAGCGATGGGTACTGAGCAGTTCTTC. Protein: CASSQAMGTEQFF.

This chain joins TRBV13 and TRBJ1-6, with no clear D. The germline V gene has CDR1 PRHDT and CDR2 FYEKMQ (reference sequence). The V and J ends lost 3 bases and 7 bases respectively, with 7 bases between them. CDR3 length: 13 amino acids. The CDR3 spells CASSFWTNSPLHF. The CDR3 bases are TGTGCCAGCAGCTTCTGGACGAATTCACCCCTCCACTTT.

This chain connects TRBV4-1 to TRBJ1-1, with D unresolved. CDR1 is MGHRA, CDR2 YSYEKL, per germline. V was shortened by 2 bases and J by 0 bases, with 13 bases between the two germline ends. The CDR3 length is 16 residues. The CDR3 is CASSQSHPVVNTEAFF. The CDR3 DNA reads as TGCGCCAGCAGCCAATCGCACCCCGTGGTGAACACTGAAGCTTTCTTT.

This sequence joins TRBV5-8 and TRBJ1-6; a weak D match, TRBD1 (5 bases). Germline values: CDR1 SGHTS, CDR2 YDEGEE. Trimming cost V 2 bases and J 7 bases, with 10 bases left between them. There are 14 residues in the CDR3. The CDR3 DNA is TGTGCCAGCAGCTTAGCGCGGGACAATTCACCCCTCCACTTT. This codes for CASSLARDNSPLHF.

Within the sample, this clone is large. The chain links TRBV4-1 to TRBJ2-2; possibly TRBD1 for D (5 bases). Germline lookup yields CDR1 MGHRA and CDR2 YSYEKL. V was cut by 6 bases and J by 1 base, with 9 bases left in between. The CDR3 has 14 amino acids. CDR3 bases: TGCGCCAGCAGGCAGGGCTTGAACACCGGGGAGCTGTTTTTT. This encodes CASRQGLNTGELFF.

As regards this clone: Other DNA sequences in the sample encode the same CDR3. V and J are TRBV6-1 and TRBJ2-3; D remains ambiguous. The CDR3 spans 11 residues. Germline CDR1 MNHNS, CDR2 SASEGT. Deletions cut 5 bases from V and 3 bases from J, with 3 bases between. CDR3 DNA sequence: TGTGCCAGCAGTCATACAGATACGCAGTATTTT. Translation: CASSHTDTQYF.

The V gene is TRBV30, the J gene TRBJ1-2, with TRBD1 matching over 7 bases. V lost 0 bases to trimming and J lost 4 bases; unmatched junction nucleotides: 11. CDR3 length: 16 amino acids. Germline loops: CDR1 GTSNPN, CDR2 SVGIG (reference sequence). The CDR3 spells CAWSVSTGTARYGYTF. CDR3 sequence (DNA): TGTGCCTGGAGTGTCTCGACAGGGACGGCCCGCTATGGCTACACCTTC.

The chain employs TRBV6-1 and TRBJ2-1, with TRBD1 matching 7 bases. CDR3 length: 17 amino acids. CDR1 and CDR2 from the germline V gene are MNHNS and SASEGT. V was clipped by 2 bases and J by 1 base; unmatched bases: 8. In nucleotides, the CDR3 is TGTGCCAGCAGTGAAAAAGGGGGCATTGTGTCCTACAATGAGCAGTTCTTC. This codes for CASSEKGGIVSYNEQFF.

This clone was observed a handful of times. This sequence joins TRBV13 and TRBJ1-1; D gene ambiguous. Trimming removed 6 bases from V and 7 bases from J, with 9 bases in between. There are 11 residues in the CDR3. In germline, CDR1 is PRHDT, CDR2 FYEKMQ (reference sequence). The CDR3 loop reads CASSEAYEAFF. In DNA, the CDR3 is TGTGCCAGCAGTGAAGCGTATGAAGCTTTCTTT.

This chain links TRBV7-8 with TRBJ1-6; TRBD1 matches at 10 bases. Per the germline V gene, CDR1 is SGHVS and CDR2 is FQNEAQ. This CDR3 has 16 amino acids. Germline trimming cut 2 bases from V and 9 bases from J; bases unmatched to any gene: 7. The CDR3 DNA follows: TGTGCCAGCAGCTTATCTGCGGGACAGGGGATTTCACCCCTCCACTTT. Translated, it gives CASSLSAGQGISPLHF.

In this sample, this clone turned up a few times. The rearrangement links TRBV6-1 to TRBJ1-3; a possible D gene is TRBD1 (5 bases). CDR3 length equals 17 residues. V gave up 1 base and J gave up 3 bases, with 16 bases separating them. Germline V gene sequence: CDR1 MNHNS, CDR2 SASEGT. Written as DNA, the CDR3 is TGTGCCAGCAGTGAAGACAGGACGTACAATTTTGGAAACACCATATATTTT. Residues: CASSEDRTYNFGNTIYF.

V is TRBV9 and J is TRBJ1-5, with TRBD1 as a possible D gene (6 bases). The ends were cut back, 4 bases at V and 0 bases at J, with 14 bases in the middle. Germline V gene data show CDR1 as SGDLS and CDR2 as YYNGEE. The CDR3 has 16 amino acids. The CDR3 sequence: CASSKGGADSNQPQHF. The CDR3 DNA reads TGTGCCAGCAGCAAGGGGGGCGCTGATAGCAATCAGCCCCAGCATTTT.

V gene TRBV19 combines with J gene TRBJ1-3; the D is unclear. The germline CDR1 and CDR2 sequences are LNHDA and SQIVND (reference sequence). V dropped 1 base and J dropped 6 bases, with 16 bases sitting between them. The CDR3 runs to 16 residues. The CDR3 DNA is TGTGCCAGTAGTATAGGAGTCCAATCGGCTGAAAACACCATATATTTT. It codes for CASSIGVQSAENTIYF. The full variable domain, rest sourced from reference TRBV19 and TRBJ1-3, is DGGITQSPKYLFRKEGQNVTLSCEQNLNHDAMYWYRQDPGQGLRLIYYSQIVNDFQKGDIAEGYSVSREKKESFPLTVTSAQKNPTAFYLCASSIGVQSAENTIYFGEGSWLTVV.